This T cell receptor beta chain was profiled in a study of human T cells and chemical hapten exposure. About the study: In the sensitization step, 2% DPC was placed on roughly 2 cm by roughly 2 cm of upper inner arm skin.

Germline lookup yields CDR1 MNHEY and CDR2 SVGAGI. V lost 4 bases and J 2 bases, leaving 14 bases between the germline ends. The length of the CDR3 is 15 residues. To note about this clonotype: Antigen unknown.

General study results and limits: Clustering by CDR3 similarity yielded significantly more large clusters from expanded TCRs than controls.

As to time point: pre-sensitization, week 0. Sample treatment: therapeutic diphenylcyclopropenone sensitization with weekly scalp DPC. TCRdb itself ran the RACE reads through MiXCR, one entry per CDR3 protein. The data show under 300,000 distinct CDR3 sequences, with 7.5% to 9% seen just once and more than 0.95% held by the top ten. Here the sequenced sample was whole blood, taken in connection with sensitization to the hapten diphenylcyclopropenone (DPC). The V gene is TRBV6-5, the J gene TRBJ1-2; the D is unclear. The source of this sequence is a man in his late teens or twenties with alopecia areata. Some clones in this sample may be carry-over from other donors' samples. CDR3 nucleotides: TGTGCCAGCAGTTTCGGGGAACGGAGCAACTATGGCTACACCTTC. It yields the protein CASSFGERSNYGYTF.